This T cell receptor (beta chain) appears in the sequencing data of a study of CD8 T cells in ankylosing spondylitis. Study-wide results and limits: A TCR beta motif made of fewer than ten highly homologous variants seemed typical of ankylosing spondylitis blood. Several of the motif variants were reported before in synovial fluid and blood from reactive arthritis. In ankylosing spondylitis patients, matched synovial fluid reportedly showed significant enrichment of disease-linked clones.

Using its own MiXCR run on the 5' RACE reads, TCRdb lists one record per CDR3 protein. The sample records approximately 42,000 distinct CDR3 sequences, 4% being singletons. This clonotype was detected ten times or more. The antigen remains unidentified. The CDR3 spans 14 residues. Trimming cost V 0 bases and J 8 bases, with 12 bases left between them. Germline CDR1 is SGDLS and CDR2 is YYNGEE. Sequencing input: blood, either unsorted or a sorted T cell fraction (not recorded which). The chain employs TRBV9 and TRBJ2-1; D is unclear. This clonotype originated in a female donor with ankylosing spondylitis or in good health (not recorded which). CDR3 sequence (DNA): TGTGCCAGCAGCGTAGGAAGAATCCCCGATGAGCAGTTCTTC. Residues: CASSVGRIPDEQFF. Variable domain in full (rest from reference TRBV9 and TRBJ2-1): DSGVTQTPKHLITATGQRVTLRCSPRSGDLSVYWYQQSLDQGLQFLIQYYNGEERAKGNILERFSAQQFPDLHSELNLSSLELGDSALYFCASSVGRIPDEQFFGPGTRLTVL.